These T cell receptor beta chains were read from a single sample in a study of T cell repertoires in cytomegalovirus infection. These TCRs' antigens remain unknown. From the reads, TCRdb called clonotypes with MiXCR, one entry per CDR3 protein. The sample yields some 120,000 distinct CDR3 sequences, approximately 30% seen once. The sequencing here drew on CD8+ T cells from cultured PBMCs, taken from culture after CMV antigen stimulation. The receptors were gathered from a human donor in good health (CMV status not recorded). Some clones in this sample may be carry-over from other donors' samples. Each CDR3 is given with its conserved first and last residue. The D gene is left open where the match is weak. Some rows mark clone size as missing; the rest say once, few, many or name a class of expanded clone.

v_call	clone_size	j_call	d_call	cdr3_nt	cdr3_aa
TRBV9	NA	TRBJ1-1	NA	TGTGCCAGCAGTGTAGAGGGCACTGAAGCTTTCTTT	CASSVEGTEAFF
TRBV28	many	TRBJ2-7	NA	TGTGCCAGCACCCCCAGGGGGGGGTACGCCCCTGGCCCATACGAGCAGTACTTC	CASTPRGGYAPGPYEQYF
TRBV5-3	NA	TRBJ1-5	NA	TGTGCCAGCAGCTTGGTGGACGGAGATCAGCCCCAGCATTTT	CASSLVDGDQPQHF
TRBV6-2/TRBV6-3	NA	TRBJ1-1	TRBD1	TGTGCCAGCAGGGATAGGGACAGGGAATACACTGAAGCTTTCTTT	CASRDRDREYTEAFF
TRBV12-3/TRBV12-4	many	TRBJ1-3	NA	TGTGCCAGCAGTGCGGACAGCACCCTCTCTGGAAACACCATATATTTT	CASSADSTLSGNTIYF
TRBV27	NA	TRBJ2-1	NA	TGTGCCAGCAGTTTATCGATGGGTGAGCAGTTCTTC	CASSLSMGEQFF
TRBV5-6	NA	TRBJ1-1	NA	TGTGCCAGCAGCTTGGCCTTGTCAGCAAACACTGAAGCTTTCTTT	CASSLALSANTEAFF
TRBV28	NA	TRBJ2-7	TRBD1	TGTGCCAGCAGTCCCACCGGGACAGGGGGTATCGAGCAGTACTTC	CASSPTGTGGIEQYF
TRBV28	NA	TRBJ1-1	NA	TGTGCCAGCAGTTTCCGTACGGTTATGAACACTGAAGCTTTCTTT	CASSFRTVMNTEAFF
TRBV6-6	NA	TRBJ1-5	NA	TGTGCCAGCAGTTACATTTCGGGAGGTGGCAATCAGCCCCAGCATTTT	CASSYISGGGNQPQHF
TRBV6-1	NA	TRBJ2-1	NA	TGTGCCAGCAGTGAAGCTAAGGGGACGAGACCCCATGAGCAGTTCTTC	CASSEAKGTRPHEQFF
TRBV14	many	TRBJ2-7	NA	TGTGCCAGCAGCCAAAACTACGAGCAGTACTTC	CASSQNYEQYF
TRBV7-2	few	TRBJ2-1	NA	TGTGCCAGCAGCTTCACAATTGGGAACAATGAGCAGTTCTTC	CASSFTIGNNEQFF
TRBV7-2	few	TRBJ2-1	TRBD2	TGTGCCAGCAGCCTCCTAGCGGATTCCTACAATGAGCAGTTCTTC	CASSLLADSYNEQFF
TRBV20-1	many	TRBJ2-7	NA	TGCAGTGCTAGAGGGGACAACTCCTACGAGCAGTACTTC	CSARGDNSYEQYF
TRBV28	NA	TRBJ1-1	NA	TGTGCCAGCAGACTAGGACAAGTTACTGAAGCTTTCTTT	CASRLGQVTEAFF
TRBV6-6	NA	TRBJ2-7	TRBD1	TGTGCCAGCAAGATACAGGGGGCGCTTACCTACGAGCAGTACTTC	CASKIQGALTYEQYF
TRBV27	NA	TRBJ2-2	NA	TGTGCCAGCACCCTCCGAGGACCTGCGAACACCGGGGAGCTGTTTTTT	CASTLRGPANTGELFF
TRBV5-6	few	TRBJ2-5	NA	TGTGCCAGCAGCTTGGGTGTCAGGGGAGGAGAGACCCAGTACTTC	CASSLGVRGGETQYF
TRBV7-8	few	TRBJ2-1	NA	TGTGCCAGCAGCTTAGAGAGTGGGTCGTTGTATGAGCAGTTCTTC	CASSLESGSLYEQFF
TRBV20-1	NA	TRBJ2-3	TRBD1	TGCAGTGCTAGAGATATGAGGGCAGGGGGATTTACAGATACGCAGTATTTT	CSARDMRAGGFTDTQYF
TRBV11-1	NA	TRBJ2-5	NA	TGTGCCAGCAGCACCCCGGGAGTGGGGGAGACCCAGTACTTC	CASSTPGVGETQYF
TRBV6-1	NA	TRBJ2-5	NA	TGTGCCAGCAGTGAAGTTGGGCTAGATCGGAGAGAGACCCAGTACTTC	CASSEVGLDRRETQYF
TRBV4-3	once	TRBJ1-2	NA	TGCGCCAGCAGCCAAGATTCGGCGTCCGTGCGACCAAACTATGGCTACACCTTC	CASSQDSASVRPNYGYTF
TRBV7-8	many	TRBJ1-1	NA	TGTGCCAGCAGCTTAGGAAGCTTGGGGACTGAAGCTTTCTTT	CASSLGSLGTEAFF
TRBV20-1	few	TRBJ2-7	TRBD2	TGCAGTGCCTGGACTAGCTTCTCCTACGAGCAGTACTTC	CSAWTSFSYEQYF
TRBV7-8	few	TRBJ2-1	NA	TGTGCCAGCAGCTTAGCGGCGCGTGGAGACTACAATGAGCAGTTCTTC	CASSLAARGDYNEQFF
TRBV27	many	TRBJ1-1	NA	TGTGCCAGCACCCACGGGGACCAAGCTTTCTTT	CASTHGDQAFF
TRBV29-1	NA	TRBJ1-2	TRBD1	TGCAGCGTTGAAGATTACGGGACAGGGGGCTATGGCTACACCTTC	CSVEDYGTGGYGYTF
TRBV7-9	NA	TRBJ2-5	NA	TGTGCCAGCAGCTCCGGGTCAGGTGACTTGTGGGAGACCCAGTACTTC	CASSSGSGDLWETQYF
TRBV6-5	NA	TRBJ2-2	NA	TGTGCCAGCAGTTACTCGAATCCCGGGGAGCTGTTTTTT	CASSYSNPGELFF
TRBV15	many	TRBJ1-4	NA	TGTGCCACCAGCAGAGATAGAGAGGGTGGTGAAAAACTGTTTTTT	CATSRDREGGEKLFF
TRBV5-1	NA	TRBJ2-7	TRBD2	TGCGCCAGCAGTAACAGCGGGGGGGAATACGACGAGCAGTACTTC	CASSNSGGEYDEQYF
TRBV7-2	many	TRBJ2-7	NA	TGTGCCAGCAGCTTAGGGGGGACACCAAACTACGAGCAGTACTTC	CASSLGGTPNYEQYF
TRBV7-9	many	TRBJ2-5	NA	TGTGCCAGCAGCTCGAGACTAGACCAAGAGACCCAGTACTTC	CASSSRLDQETQYF
TRBV6-5	few	TRBJ2-3	TRBD2	TGTGCCACGACAAGCGGGGGGCACACAGATACGCAGTATTTT	CATTSGGHTDTQYF
TRBV13	NA	TRBJ1-5	NA	TGTGCCAGCAGCTTACGTTTTAGGCCCCAGCATTTT	CASSLRFRPQHF
TRBV7-2	few	TRBJ2-7	TRBD1	TGTGCCAGCAGCCGACCGGGACAGGGTGATGGTGGGCAGTACTTC	CASSRPGQGDGGQYF
TRBV7-3	NA	TRBJ2-1	NA	TGTGCCAGCAGCTTAAGTGGGTCTTCGCTGGTTCCCAGCTCCTACAATGAGCAGTTCTTC	CASSLSGSSLVPSSYNEQFF
TRBV27	NA	TRBJ2-7	NA	TGTGCCAGCAGTTTATCGGGGTCAGGGTTCTCCTACGAGCAGTACTTC	CASSLSGSGFSYEQYF
TRBV12-3/TRBV12-4	few	TRBJ1-1	TRBD1	TGTGCCAGCAGTCTTGGGTGGACAGGGGGCATGGATGCTTTCTTT	CASSLGWTGGMDAFF
TRBV9	NA	TRBJ2-3	TRBD2	TGTGCCAGCAGCGTAGATCCGGGACTAGCGGGGGGGCAGTATTTT	CASSVDPGLAGGQYF
TRBV5-1	many	TRBJ1-4	TRBD1	TGCGCCAGCAGCAGAGGGGACAGCACTCCATGGGCTAATGAAAAACTGTTTTTT	CASSRGDSTPWANEKLFF
TRBV6-2/TRBV6-3	many	TRBJ1-5	TRBD1	TGTGCCAGCAGCTCGGACAGGGTCCAGCCCCAGCATTTT	CASSSDRVQPQHF
TRBV19	NA	TRBJ2-4	TRBD1	TGTGCCAGTAGTCCAACACGACAGGGACCGGCCAAAAACATTCAGTACTTC	CASSPTRQGPAKNIQYF
TRBV6-1	few	TRBJ2-2	NA	TGTGCCAGCAGTGAAGCGTGGCAGGACGCGAACACCGGGGAGCTGTTTTTT	CASSEAWQDANTGELFF
TRBV4-1	few	TRBJ1-6	NA	TGCGCCAGCAGCCACCTCGAAGGGTCCTATAATTCACCCCTCCACTTT	CASSHLEGSYNSPLHF
TRBV7-2	few	TRBJ1-1	NA	TGTGCCAGCAGCTTATTGGGGGCGGGGTGGGACACTGAAGCTTTCTTT	CASSLLGAGWDTEAFF
TRBV6-5	NA	TRBJ2-4	TRBD1	TGTGCCAGCAGTTCGACAGGGTCGGGTCCGGACATTCAGTACTTC	CASSSTGSGPDIQYF
TRBV20-1	NA	TRBJ2-2	TRBD1	TGCAGTGCTGCGCCGGGACAGCACACCGGGGAGCTGTTTTTT	CSAAPGQHTGELFF